This T cell receptor beta chain was found in a study of T-cell memory formation after mild COVID-19. Study in general: Largely donor-specific sequence clusters came from a couple of donors. Study results and caveats: The study found balanced CD4/CD8 in clones contracting day 15 to 85 and a CD4+ lean in later expanders.

One entry per CDR3 protein results from TCRdb running MiXCR on the 5' RACE reads. The sample includes some 150,000 distinct CDR3 sequences, 6% to 7% seen only once; the top ten take 2% to 2.5%. Notes on this clonotype: Its cognate antigen is unknown.

The germline V gene encodes CDR1 KGHSH and CDR2 LQKENI. Trimming stripped 0 bases from V and 7 bases from J, with 9 bases between. This CDR3 is built from 13 residues. The rearrangement uses TRBV18 and TRBJ1-2; D is uncertain. The source is an adult woman who had mild COVID-19 (a few samples of this study predate the infection). Cell type and time point are not known. Sequenced sample: PBMCs or a T cell subset sorted from them (not recorded which). CDR3 sequence (DNA): TGTGCCAGCTCACCACCGCGGGCCGGTGGCTACACCTTC. Protein: CASSPPRAGGYTF.